This entry is about one T cell receptor beta chain. Its antigen is not known. The CDR3 contains 13 residues. The V end was cut by 1 base, the J end by 6 bases, with 9 bases between. Per germline, CDR1 MNHEY and CDR2 SMNVEV (reference sequence). The data are from a study of T cell responses to AZD1222 COVID-19 vaccine. Findings and limits, study-wide: There were repertoire samples only from the period after the peak T cell response. Donor demographics were predominantly white British with a female majority; clonal diversity may be underestimated.

Generated by immunoSEQ multiplex PCR, the TCRdb table keeps only in-frame clones and is missing some. The sample consists of about 110,000 clones, over 90% of them appearing once. V usage is TRBV27 and J usage is TRBJ1-1; D gene unclear. This specimen was peripheral blood, taken 28 days after the second AZD1222 dose. This TCR came from an adult who received the AZD1222 COVID-19 vaccine. Written as DNA, the CDR3 is TGTGCCAGCAGTTTATTCCGTAAGTCTGAAGCTTTCTTT. It yields the protein CASSLFRKSEAFF.